The 18 T cell receptor beta chains below all came from one sample that was sequenced in a study of T cells in Graves' hyperthyroidism and ophthalmopathy (dated by TCRdb to the late 2010s). The library was built by means of multiplex PCR. TCRdb names Illumina HiSeq 2000 as the instrument used. The TCR beta CDR3 regions were amplified from RNA transcripts. The TCR CDR3 was subjected to a first round of RT-PCR using the HTBI primer set and the Qiagen OneStep RT-PCR kit. TCRdb reprocessing: public reads trimmed at Q25 with fastp, clones called with MiXCR, in-frame beta chains kept. A single entry per CDR3 protein holds the most common genes and DNA from its merged rows. This sample has over 400,000 distinct CDR3 sequences in its table, and under 15% of those were observed once. Jointly, the top ten make up less than 15% of the sample. Sequenced input: blood. These receptor sequences come from a man younger than 35 with Graves' ophthalmopathy.

This clonotype showed up many times. J is TRBJ1-6 and V is TRBV3-1; D is uncertain. The germline gives CDR1 LGHDT, CDR2 YNNKEL (reference sequence). Between the trimmed V and J ends, which lost 3 bases and 7 bases, there was a span of 10 bases. The CDR3 covers 14 residues. CDR3 nucleotide sequence: TGTGCCAGCAGCCAGGCTCTCCGGAATTCACCCCTCCACTTT. Translating gives CASSQALRNSPLHF.

The chain recombines TRBV4-1 with TRBJ2-3, with D tentatively TRBD2 (6 bases). CDR1 is MGHRA, CDR2 YSYEKL, per germline. Trimming left V 3 bases short and J 2 bases short, with 12 bases between. There are 15 residues in the CDR3. The CDR3, as DNA: TGCGCCAGCAGCCATCACGGGGGTATCACAGATACGCAGTATTTT. As protein: CASSHHGGITDTQYF.

Note on this clonotype: One junction end disagrees with the germline gene, perhaps due to a read error. CDR3 protein: CASSWGFEGGYTF. In DNA, the CDR3 is TGCGCCAGCAGCTGGGGTTTTGAAGGAGGCTACACCTTC. The chain is built from TRBV5-5 and TRBJ1-2, with D hard to call. CDR1 SGHKS and CDR2 YYEKEE come from the germline V gene (reference sequence). The CDR3 has 13 residues.

At least ten counts were recorded for this clonotype. The chain combines TRBV10-3 with TRBJ2-1; 10 bases match TRBD2. Germline V gene data show CDR1 as ENHRY and CDR2 as SYGVKD. The CDR3 covers 16 residues. V was pared by 3 bases and J by 7 bases, with 9 bases of the junction left unmatched. This chain's CDR3 is CAISDPSGRARNEQFF. DNA for the CDR3: TGTGCCATCAGTGATCCGAGCGGGAGGGCCAGGAATGAGCAGTTCTTC.

This clonotype was recorded a few times. The rearrangement links TRBV12-3 or TRBV12-4 to TRBJ1-6; the D gene is possibly TRBD1 (6 bases). The CDR3 sequence is 13 residues long. Trimming shortened V by 7 bases and J by 7 bases, and 11 bases separated the two germline ends. CDR3 sequence reads: CASKQDRNSPLHF. CDR3 nucleotide sequence: TGTGCCAGCAAACAGGACAGAAATTCACCCCTCCACTTT.

For this clonotype: Likely a read error: the CDR3 ends without its conserved phenylalanine or tryptophan. This rearrangement joins TRBV11-3 to TRBJ2-5; TRBD1 or TRBD2 may be the D gene (5 bases each). The CDR3 extends over 15 amino acids. CDR1 SGHNT and CDR2 YENEEA come from the germline V gene. Trimming cost V 2 bases and J 5 bases, with 15 bases left between them. The CDR3 DNA sequence: TGTGCCAGCAGCTTAACAGAGGGGAATGGGGAGACCCAGTACCTC. It translates to CASSLTEGNGETQYL.

Turning to this clonotype: A much larger clone sits a single nucleotide away, making a read error possible. The V gene is TRBV15, the J gene TRBJ2-4, with D hard to call. The CDR3 consists of 14 residues. Germline values: CDR1 LNHNV, CDR2 YYDKDF (reference sequence). DNA for the CDR3: TGTGCCACCGGGTCAGATTTAGCCAAAAACATTCGGTACTTC. Translation: CATGSDLAKNIRYF.

This clonotype was seen at least ten times. The V gene is TRBV6-5, the J gene TRBJ1-5; tentative D call: TRBD1 (6 bases). The V end was cut by 1 base, the J end by 9 bases, with 19 bases between. This CDR3 spans 16 amino acids. Germline V CDR1 and CDR2: MNHEY, SVGAGI. The CDR3 region has the DNA TGTGCCAGCAGTTACTGGCCAGGGGAGGCCCAGGGGCCCCAGCATTTT. Protein: CASSYWPGEAQGPQHF.

This clonotype was detected many times. The chain couples TRBV12-3 or TRBV12-4 to TRBJ2-1; D call uncertain. This CDR3 region has 17 residues. V gave up 6 bases and J gave up 7 bases, with 25 bases separating them. As DNA, the CDR3 is TGTGCCAGCAGCCAATTGTCGAGGAGCGACGACCCAAATGAGCAGTTCTTC. This gives the protein CASSQLSRSDDPNEQFF.

This clonotype was observed many times. The CDR3 DNA reads TGCAGTGCTAGAGTTCAAGGGCCCTCCTACAATGAGCAGTTCTTC. Protein sequence: CSARVQGPSYNEQFF. V and J are TRBV20-1 and TRBJ2-1; D is undetermined. This CDR3 contains 15 residues. Trimming pared 1 base from V and 0 bases from J, leaving 10 bases between. Germline CDR1 and CDR2: DFQATT and SNEGSKA (reference sequence).

This clonotype has more than one count but fewer than ten. The gene calls are TRBV9 and TRBJ2-3, with D tentatively TRBD2 (6 bases). Per germline, CDR1 SGDLS and CDR2 YYNGEE. The CDR3 is 14 residues long. V was cut by 3 bases and J by 2 bases, with 10 bases left in between. CDR3 bases: TGTGCCAGCAGCGAGGAGGGCTCCACAGATACGCAGTATTTT. Protein product: CASSEEGSTDTQYF.

This clonotype was found many times. J is TRBJ2-7 and V is TRBV3-1, with 9 bases matching TRBD1. This CDR3 is 14 amino acids long. From germline, CDR1 is LGHDT and CDR2 YNNKEL (reference sequence). V lost 5 bases and J lost 6; bases outside the gene matches: 8. CDR3 nucleotides: TGTGCCAGCAGCGAAGGGACGGGACAGGGCGAGCAGTACTTC. Its translation is CASSEGTGQGEQYF.

A note on this clonotype: This CDR3 is missing its conserved last phenylalanine or tryptophan, likely due to a read error. The chain is built from TRBV6-1 and TRBJ2-7; no clear D gene. V shed 5 bases and J shed 1 base, with 9 bases lying between them. The CDR3 covers 13 residues. Germline V gives CDR1 MNHNS, CDR2 SASEGT. For the CDR3, the DNA is TGTGCCAGCAGTTCCTGGGCGTCCTACGAGCAGTACTCC. Translated, it gives CASSSWASYEQYS.

As to this clonotype: Given a much more abundant clone one base away, this may be a read error. V and J are TRBV6-1 and TRBJ2-5; 9 nucleotides line up with TRBD1. The CDR3 runs 16 residues. The germline CDR1 and CDR2 sequences are MNHNS and SASEGT. CDR3 DNA: TGTGCCAGCAGTACTACACCACAGGGGGCAGAAGAGAACCAGTACTTC. As protein: CASSTTPQGAEENQYF.

A few counts support this clonotype. The rearrangement joins TRBV18 to TRBJ2-7; D ambiguous. This CDR3 region has 15 residues. Trimming cost V 0 bases and J 8 bases, with 17 bases left between them. The V gene's germline CDR1 is KGHSH and CDR2 LQKENI. CDR3 bases: TGTGCCAGCTCACCACCGAGTGACTCCTACGTCAAGCAGTACTTC. It yields the protein CASSPPSDSYVKQYF.

In its sample, this clonotype was seen a few times. This chain connects TRBV10-2 to TRBJ1-3; 7 nucleotides line up with TRBD1. The CDR3 totals 16 residues. Trimming took 5 bases from V and 4 from J; bases not matched to a gene: 11. CDR1 is WSHSY, CDR2 SAAADI, per germline. The CDR3 bases are TGCGCCAGCAGTCAGATCTTACAGGGGACCGGAAACACCATATATTTT. This encodes CASSQILQGTGNTIYF.

This clonotype has ten or more counts. The J gene is TRBJ2-3, the V gene TRBV2; 7 nucleotides match TRBD1. The CDR3 runs to 14 residues. The J segment lost 5 bases and the V segment lost 6 bases, leaving 8 bases of the junction unmatched. Per germline, CDR1 SNHLY and CDR2 FYNNEI. The CDR3 nucleotides are TGTGCCAGCAGGGAACAGGGGCTAGGAGATACGCAGTATTTT. Translation gives CASREQGLGDTQYF.

The V call is TRBV29-1, the J call TRBJ2-5; a weak D match, TRBD2 (7 bases). V lost 7 bases and J 4 bases, leaving 22 bases between the germline ends. The CDR3 has 15 residues. Germline assignment: CDR1 SQVTM and CDR2 ANQGSEA. The CDR3 loop reads CSGHLGGGRGETQYF. Here the CDR3 DNA reads TGCAGCGGCCACCTTGGGGGGGGGCGTGGAGAGACCCAGTACTTC.